This TCR beta chain was captured in a study of Graves' ophthalmopathy and Graves' hyperthyroidism (dated by TCRdb to between 2017 and 2018). With respect to the entire study: Peripheral blood was collected at initial diagnosis, prior to any treatment. The 90 to 100 discovery patients were randomly split 7:3 into training and test sets. T-cell repertoires of thyroid tissue and blood were compared in a handful of hyperthyroidism patients. TCR beta repertoire signatures were used to distinguish Graves' ophthalmopathy from Graves' hyperthyroidism and to predict progression to ophthalmopathy. For independent validation, a separate cohort was made up of 18 hyperthyroidism patients plus 17 patients who later progressed from hyperthyroidism to ophthalmopathy. In total, around 130 blood samples were TCR-sequenced: approximately 42 ophthalmopathy, under 80 hyperthyroidism and approximately 17 hyperthyroidism-to-ophthalmopathy patients. Following sample collection, hyperthyroidism patients were given methimazole at a starting dose of 30 mg daily, and ophthalmopathy patients were given high-dose intravenous methylprednisolone. To explore V-J signatures that separate ophthalmopathy from hyperthyroidism, a discovery set of about 100 patients was enrolled, consisting of fewer than 45 with ophthalmopathy and roughly 57 with stable hyperthyroidism.

For repertoire sequencing, TCR beta CDR3 regions were amplified from RNA transcripts. The first round was an RT-PCR using HTBI primers with the Qiagen OneStep RT-PCR kit, and this first round was followed by a second-round multiplex PCR, then size selection and purification. Sequencing of the libraries was carried out on an Illumina HiSeq2000 in paired-end mode with 100 bp reads. Concerning the study's data processing: SOAPnuke was used to process the reads, removing any read that contained adapters or uncalled bases, had a mean Phred below 15, or lacked an exact match to the constant primer or identifier. High-quality paired reads were merged with COPE v1.2.5. Each unique nucleotide sequence was defined as a clonotype, and clonotypes were aligned to IMGT TRB V, D and J references with MiTCR v1.1. Only V-J combinations with frequency above 0.0001 were analysed, covering over 99% of repertoires. For each V-J combination, a TCR clonal expansion and chaos score was defined as the ratio of F50 clonal expansion to chaos observed in the TCRdist matrix. Welch's t-statistics and random forest were used to narrow the features down to over ten V-J combinations, which were then fed into a naive Bayes classifier. Thyroid-blood repertoire similarity was quantified with the Morisita-Horn index. TCRdb cleaned the public reads at Q25 with fastp, built clones with MiXCR and kept in-frame beta chains. Rows with one shared CDR3 protein collapse into an entry with the most common genes and DNA. These V and J calls originate from TCRdb's pipeline instead of the authors' own analysis. The sample table shows 500,000 to 700,000 distinct CDR3 sequences, and 20% to 25% are seen once. The leading ten clones occupy more than 5.5% of the sample.

Stable hyperthyroidism was defined as no progression to ophthalmopathy within 18 months of follow-up. Hyperthyroidism patients were newly diagnosed, were aged 18 to 65 years, and had a disease duration under 2 months. Patients with other autoimmune diseases, uncontrolled infections, pregnancy or lactation were excluded from the study. Clinical symptoms, serum thyroxine, TRAb, thyroid ultrasound and orbital computed tomography formed the basis of the diagnosis. PBMCs were isolated from about 10 ml of fresh peripheral blood by Ficoll-Paque density gradient centrifugation. Total RNA was extracted using Trizol reagent, and RNA quality was checked on an Agilent 2100 Bioanalyzer. The paper as a whole reports these results and caveats: The 13-signature model separated ophthalmopathy from stable hyperthyroidism with approximately 90% sensitivity and about 81% specificity in cross-validation, and 80%/75% in the test set. Most expanded thyroid clonotypes with frequency above 0.001 were also detected in blood, suggesting blood repertoires may reflect the thyroid immune response. Sample size was not predetermined statistically, and investigators were not blinded to group allocation. In validation, the model predicted ophthalmopathy progression with 55% to 71% sensitivity and 72.22% specificity; approximately 12 predicted patients were CT-confirmed with GO in a median of 6.5 months.

This clonotype was detected once. This clone's antigen is unknown. No much larger clone exists at a distance of one base, and base qualities are not known. One read offers little support. Trimming removed 9 bases from V and 0 bases from J, leaving 14 bases between the germline ends. Including cysteine and phenylalanine, the CDR3 has 15 amino acids. The CDR3 DNA has 45 bases and is translated from base 1. According to the germline V gene, CDR1 reads KGHDR and CDR2 reads SFDVKD. Sequencing was carried out using peripheral blood. Here the chain combines TRBV24-1 and TRBJ1-3; the D gene assignment is ambiguous. This TCR was recovered from a woman between 18 and 29 years old with stable Graves' hyperthyroidism. Some clones in this sample may be carry-over from other donors' samples. Donor details come from another sample of the same person, matched by shared clones. The CDR3 here reads CATAGSESSGNTIYF. Read as DNA, the sequence is TGTGCCACCGCCGGGTCCGAGAGCTCTGGAAACACCATATATTTT.